Following are 27 T cell receptor beta chains from one sample sequenced in a study of T cell responses to AZD1222 COVID-19 vaccine. Here immunoSEQ multiplex PCR was the method, and the copy in TCRdb shows in-frame clones only, minus some. The sample has approximately 170,000 clones, 80% to 95% seen once; the top ten hold about 1.6%. This material consisted of peripheral blood, taken on day 0 of AZD1222 vaccination. The receptors stem from an adult in good health.

V usage is TRBV24-1 and J usage is TRBJ2-1, with 9 positions matching TRBD1. The CDR3 has 17 amino acids. V trimming: 4 bases; J trimming: 8 bases; junction bases outside the gene matches: 14. Germline values: CDR1 KGHDR, CDR2 SFDVKD. The CDR3 bases are TGTGCCACCAGTGACACCGACCGGGACAGGGCTTTCCATGAGCAGTTCTTC. Protein sequence: CATSDTDRDRAFHEQFF.

V gene TRBV5-1 combines with J gene TRBJ2-7; D gene unclear. This CDR3 region has 13 residues. CDR1 is SGHRS, CDR2 YFSETQ, per germline. Between the trimmed V and J ends, which lost 4 bases and 1 base, there was a span of 9 bases. In DNA form, the CDR3 reads TGCGCCAGCAGCCCAGACGGGTCCTACGAGCAGTACTTC. It is translated as CASSPDGSYEQYF.

CDR3 sequence: CASRDRGTGELFF. Written as DNA, the CDR3 is TGTGCCAGCAGAGACAGGGGTACCGGGGAGCTGTTTTTT. The V gene is TRBV9, the J gene TRBJ2-2; 8 nucleotides align to TRBD1. V lost 5 bases to trimming and J lost 5 bases; unmatched junction nucleotides: 2. The CDR3 loop spans 13 amino acids. Germline CDR1 and CDR2: SGDLS and YYNGEE. Complete variable domain (other parts from reference TRBV9 and TRBJ2-2): DSGVTQTPKHLITATGQRVTLRCSPRSGDLSVYWYQQSLDQGLQFLIQYYNGEERAKGNILERFSAQQFPDLHSELNLSSLELGDSALYFCASRDRGTGELFFGEGSRLTVL.

The chain couples TRBV19 to TRBJ2-7; a possible D gene is TRBD2 (6 bases). This CDR3 comprises 12 residues. Per germline, CDR1 LNHDA and CDR2 SQIVND (reference sequence). V lost 3 bases, J lost 3 bases, and 6 bases lay in between. The CDR3 coding sequence is TGTGCCAGTAGTATGGGGGGCTACGAGCAGTACTTC. As protein: CASSMGGYEQYF.

The V call is TRBV19, the J call TRBJ1-5; tentative D call: TRBD1 (5 bases). Trimming stripped 1 base from V and 0 bases from J, with 7 bases between. The CDR3 length is 15 residues. CDR1 and CDR2 from the germline V gene are LNHDA and SQIVND (reference sequence). CDR3: CASSIAGLSNQPQHF. The DNA for the CDR3 is TGTGCCAGTAGTATAGCAGGGCTTAGCAATCAGCCCCAGCATTTT.

The V call is TRBV27, the J call TRBJ2-2; unclear D gene. The germline CDR1 and CDR2 sequences are MNHEY and SMNVEV (reference sequence). The CDR3 length is 15 residues. Trimming stripped 3 bases from V and 5 bases from J, with 13 bases between. CDR3 region: CASSFFPSKTGELFF. The CDR3, as DNA: TGTGCCAGCAGTTTTTTCCCCTCCAAGACCGGGGAGCTGTTTTTT.

The rearrangement links TRBV7-9 to TRBJ2-7, with D possibly called TRBD1 or TRBD2 (5 bases each). Germline loops: CDR1 SEHNR, CDR2 FQNEAQ (reference sequence). V dropped 1 base and J dropped 6 bases, with 10 bases sitting between them. This CDR3 spans 13 amino acids. The CDR3 here is CASSLGGISEQYF. The CDR3 bases are TGTGCCAGCAGCTTAGGGGGGATTAGCGAGCAGTACTTC.

This rearrangement joins TRBV5-4 to TRBJ2-2; D uncertain. The CDR3 is 14 amino acids. Germline assignment: CDR1 SGHNT and CDR2 YYREEE (reference sequence). V was clipped by 0 bases and J by 2 bases, with 5 bases between them. The CDR3 region has the DNA TGTGCCAGCAGCTTGGCCACAAACACCGGGGAGCTGTTTTTT. It translates to CASSLATNTGELFF.

The J gene is TRBJ1-1, the V gene TRBV25-1; a weak D match, TRBD1 (5 bases). This CDR3 comprises 15 residues. CDR1 MGHDK and CDR2 SYGVNS come from the germline V gene. Trimming shortened V by 6 bases and J by 1 base, and 15 bases separated the two germline ends. CDR3 loop: CASRGGWAANTEAFF. The CDR3 DNA reads as TGTGCCAGCAGGGGGGGGTGGGCAGCGAACACTGAAGCTTTCTTT.

The CDR3 spells CASSLWFPGLNTEAFF. The CDR3 DNA sequence: TGTGCCAGCAGCTTATGGTTCCCAGGATTGAACACTGAAGCTTTCTTT. The rearrangement uses TRBV7-6 and TRBJ1-1; D is uncertain. The CDR3 totals 16 residues. The germline V gene encodes CDR1 SGHVS and CDR2 FNYEAQ. V lost 2 bases and J lost 0, with 13 bases in between.

V and J are TRBV24-1 and TRBJ2-1; 12 bases align to TRBD2. The V and J ends lost 4 bases and 9 bases, in that order; junction bases with no gene match: 6. This CDR3 is built from 15 residues. CDR1 and CDR2 (germline): KGHDR, SFDVKD. CDR3 DNA: TGTGCCACCAGTGAGGCTAGCGGGGGGGCCGTTGAGCAGTTCTTC. It yields the protein CATSEASGGAVEQFF.

The table lists this clone with a few counts. At the DNA level, this CDR3 is encoded by other sequences in the same sample as well. CDR3 in amino acids: CASRSGSGNTIYF. CDR3 nucleotides: TGCGCCAGCAGATCAGGGTCCGGAAACACCATATATTTT. This chain links TRBV5-1 with TRBJ1-3; possibly TRBD1 for D (5 bases). The CDR3 is made up of 13 amino acids. Germline assignment: CDR1 SGHRS and CDR2 YFSETQ. Trimming removed 5 bases at V and 4 bases at J, with 10 bases between.

CDR3 region: CASSRRGGLNEKLFF. Written as DNA, the CDR3 is TGTGCCAGCTCAAGACGCGGGGGACTTAATGAAAAACTGTTTTTT. The chain links TRBV7-8 to TRBJ1-4, with D perhaps TRBD1 (5 bases). Germline CDR1 reads SGHVS; CDR2 reads FQNEAQ. Trimming took 8 bases from V and 4 from J, leaving 17 bases between them. The CDR3 is 15 residues long.

V usage is TRBV6-4 and J usage is TRBJ1-2; no reliable D call. Trimming cost V 7 bases and J 0 bases, with 15 bases left between them. In germline, CDR1 is MRHNA, CDR2 SNTAGT. The CDR3 has 15 amino acids. The CDR3 region has the DNA TGTGCCAGCACTTCCGCCAGAGTCGCTAACTATGGCTACACCTTC. Protein sequence: CASTSARVANYGYTF.

The J gene is TRBJ2-5, the V gene TRBV15; the D gene is possibly TRBD2 (7 bases). In germline, CDR1 is LNHNV, CDR2 YYDKDF (reference sequence). Trimming removed 5 bases at V and 1 base at J, with 14 bases between. There are 15 residues in the CDR3. The DNA of the CDR3 is TGTGCCACCAGCGAGGGGGGAGGGGGCCAAGAGACCCAGTACTTC. It encodes CATSEGGGGQETQYF. Complete variable domain (other parts from reference TRBV15 and TRBJ2-5): DAMVIQNPRYQVTQFGKPVTLSCSQTLNHNVMYWYQQKSSQAPKLLFHYYDKDFNNEADTPDNFQSRRPNTSFCFLDIRSPGLGDTAMYLCATSEGGGGQETQYFGPGTRLLVL.

To note about this clone: A read error may be the cause here, since a much bigger clone is one base away. V usage is TRBV6-5 and J usage is TRBJ1-1; no reliable D call. V shed 5 bases and J shed 0 bases, with 4 bases lying between them. Germline CDR1 reads MNHEY; CDR2 reads SVGAGI. The CDR3 length is 12 residues. Here the CDR3 DNA reads TGTGCCAGCAGTCAAATGAACACTGAAGCTTTCTTT. Amino acid sequence: CASSQMNTEAFF.

V usage is TRBV18 and J usage is TRBJ2-5; no definite D call. Between the trimmed V and J ends, which lost 5 bases and 5 bases, there was a span of 15 bases. CDR1 is KGHSH and CDR2 is LQKENI in the germline V gene. The CDR3 is 14 residues long. The CDR3 DNA follows: TGTGCCAGCTCATGGTTCACAGCTACGGAGACCCAGTACTTC. It yields the protein CASSWFTATETQYF.

This clone turned up a few times. V gene TRBV30 combines with J gene TRBJ2-7; the match to TRBD1 covers 10 bases. The V gene's germline CDR1 is GTSNPN and CDR2 SVGIG (reference sequence). Germline trimming cut 4 bases from V and 7 bases from J; bases unmatched to any gene: 16. This CDR3 has 16 residues. In DNA form, the CDR3 reads TGTGCCTGGACCCCCCTTACGACAGGGGGCGCGGAAGAGCAGTACTTC. Its translation: CAWTPLTTGGAEEQYF. Drawing the rest from reference TRBV30 and TRBJ2-7, the complete variable domain is SQTIHQWPATLVQPVGSPLSLECTVEGTSNPNLYWYRQAAGRGLQLLFYSVGIGQISSEVPQNLSASRPQDRQFILSSKKLLLSDSGFYLCAWTPLTTGGAEEQYFGPGTRLTVT.

This clone was detected a few times. The V call is TRBV5-1, the J call TRBJ1-5; D not certain. The CDR3 has 13 residues. CDR1 is SGHRS and CDR2 is YFSETQ in the germline V gene. Between the trimmed V and J ends, which lost 0 bases and 4 bases, there was a span of 5 bases. In nucleotides, the CDR3 is TGCGCCAGCAGCTTGGACGGGAATCAGCCCCAGCATTTT. This gives the protein CASSLDGNQPQHF.

V gene TRBV18 combines with J gene TRBJ2-1; TRBD1 matches at 9 bases. Germline assignment: CDR1 KGHSH and CDR2 LQKENI. V gave up 4 bases and J gave up 3 bases; unmatched junction bases: 1. This CDR3 contains 14 residues. This chain's CDR3 is CASSLGQGYNEQFF. The CDR3 DNA sequence: TGTGCCAGCTCACTGGGACAGGGCTACAATGAGCAGTTCTTC. The full variable domain, its missing parts supplied by reference TRBV18 and TRBJ2-1, is NAGVMQNPRHLVRRRGQEARLRCSPMKGHSHVYWYRQLPEEGLKFMVYLQKENIIDESGMPKERFSAEFPKEGPSILRIQQVVRGDSAAYFCASSLGQGYNEQFFGPGTRLTVL.

The chain recombines TRBV7-8 with TRBJ1-4; a weak D match, TRBD1 (6 bases). CDR1 is SGHVS and CDR2 is FQNEAQ in the germline V gene. The CDR3 totals 13 residues. Deletions cut 8 bases from V and 8 bases from J, with 15 bases between. The CDR3 DNA reads TGTGCCAGCGGCCGCACTGGGGGCGAAAAACTGTTTTTT. It encodes CASGRTGGEKLFF.

CDR3 coding DNA: TGTGCCAGCAGTTACCTTCGACAGGGCTTTAACACCGGGGAGCTGTTTTTT. It codes for CASSYLRQGFNTGELFF. J is TRBJ2-2 and V is TRBV6-2 or TRBV6-3; 7 nucleotides line up with TRBD1. The CDR3 runs to 17 residues. Germline trimming cut 2 bases from V and 2 bases from J; bases unmatched to any gene: 8. CDR1 is MNHEY, CDR2 SVGEGT, per germline.

This chain uses TRBV19 with TRBJ1-1, with a possible D match to TRBD1 (6 bases). This CDR3 is built from 14 residues. Deletions cut 2 bases from V and 0 bases from J, with 7 bases between. Germline-derived CDR1 and CDR2 are LNHDA and SQIVND (reference sequence). The CDR3 DNA follows: TGTGCCAGTAGTATACCAGGGGTGAACACTGAAGCTTTCTTT. This codes for CASSIPGVNTEAFF.

The rearrangement links TRBV11-2 to TRBJ1-6, with a possible D match to TRBD1 (6 bases). The germline V and J ends were trimmed by 2 bases and 10 bases, with 12 bases remaining between them. The germline V gene has CDR1 SGHAT and CDR2 FQNNGV. CDR3 length: 14 amino acids. The chain's CDR3 is CASSLYRDDSPLHF. Written as DNA, the CDR3 is TGTGCCAGCAGCTTATACAGGGATGACTCACCCCTCCACTTT.

The chain carries TRBV10-3 and TRBJ2-7, with 9 bases identical to TRBD1. CDR3 length: 13 residues. CDR1 and CDR2 (germline): ENHRY, SYGVKD. The junction had 2 bases not matched to a gene; V was cut back by 8 bases and J by 0 bases. CDR3 region: CAIGTGTSYEQYF. The CDR3 DNA reads TGTGCCATCGGGACAGGGACCTCCTACGAGCAGTACTTC.

For the CDR3, the DNA is TGTGCCATCAGTGATTGGGGACAATCTAACTATGGCTACACCTTC. It specifies CAISDWGQSNYGYTF. V is TRBV10-3 and J is TRBJ1-2; perhaps TRBD1 as D (6 bases). There are 15 residues in the CDR3. Germline CDR1 reads ENHRY; CDR2 reads SYGVKD. V was pared by 3 bases and J by 0 bases, with 11 bases between.

The rearrangement uses TRBV12-3 or TRBV12-4 and TRBJ1-2, with TRBD1 matching 7 bases. The junction had 2 bases not matched to a gene; V was cut back by 6 bases and J by 4 bases. This CDR3 region has 12 residues. CDR3 sequence (DNA): TGTGCCAGCAGATCAGGGGGCTATGGCTACACCTTC. Translating gives CASRSGGYGYTF.